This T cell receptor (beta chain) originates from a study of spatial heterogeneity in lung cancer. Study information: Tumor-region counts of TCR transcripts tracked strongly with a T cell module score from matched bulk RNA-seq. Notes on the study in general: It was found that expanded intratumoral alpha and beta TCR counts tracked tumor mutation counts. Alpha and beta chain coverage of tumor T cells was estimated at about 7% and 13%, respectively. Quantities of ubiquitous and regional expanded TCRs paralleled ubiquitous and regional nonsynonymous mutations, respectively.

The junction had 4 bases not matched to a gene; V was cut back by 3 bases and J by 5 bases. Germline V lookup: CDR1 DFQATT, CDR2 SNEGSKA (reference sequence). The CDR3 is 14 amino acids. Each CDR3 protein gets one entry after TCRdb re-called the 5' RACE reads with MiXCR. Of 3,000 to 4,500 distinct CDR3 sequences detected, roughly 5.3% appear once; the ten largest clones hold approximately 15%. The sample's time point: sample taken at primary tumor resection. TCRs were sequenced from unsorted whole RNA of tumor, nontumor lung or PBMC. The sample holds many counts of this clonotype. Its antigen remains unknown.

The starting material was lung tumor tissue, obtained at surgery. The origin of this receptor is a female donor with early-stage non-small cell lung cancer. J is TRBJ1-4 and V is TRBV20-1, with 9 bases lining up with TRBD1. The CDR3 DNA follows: TGCAGTGCTAGTAGGACAGGGGTGAATGAAAAACTGTTTTTT. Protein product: CSASRTGVNEKLFF.